This T cell receptor beta chain is drawn from a study of circulating and synovial CD4+ cells in juvenile arthritis. Study outcomes and limitations: The pathogenic-like versus bulk T cell difference escaped Vbeta family analysis. CPL and bulk CD4 samples differed at least tenfold in T cell genomes.

Sequencing used immunoSEQ multiplex PCR; TCRdb keeps in-frame clones, though not all of them. This table holds around 32,000 clones, about 93% found once. Comments on this clone: The antigen remains undetermined.

The receptor was isolated from a human donor with juvenile idiopathic arthritis. The sequencing sample was made of CD4+ T cells from blood.

The chain's CDR3 is CASSQEGGLLTDTQYF. Written as DNA, the CDR3 is TGCGCCAGCAGCCAAGAAGGTGGGCTGCTCACAGATACGCAGTATTTT. The V call is TRBV4-1, the J call TRBJ2-3; D ambiguous. The CDR3 is made up of 16 amino acids. Per germline, CDR1 MGHRA and CDR2 YSYEKL. Trimming took 0 bases from V and 2 from J, leaving 12 bases between them.